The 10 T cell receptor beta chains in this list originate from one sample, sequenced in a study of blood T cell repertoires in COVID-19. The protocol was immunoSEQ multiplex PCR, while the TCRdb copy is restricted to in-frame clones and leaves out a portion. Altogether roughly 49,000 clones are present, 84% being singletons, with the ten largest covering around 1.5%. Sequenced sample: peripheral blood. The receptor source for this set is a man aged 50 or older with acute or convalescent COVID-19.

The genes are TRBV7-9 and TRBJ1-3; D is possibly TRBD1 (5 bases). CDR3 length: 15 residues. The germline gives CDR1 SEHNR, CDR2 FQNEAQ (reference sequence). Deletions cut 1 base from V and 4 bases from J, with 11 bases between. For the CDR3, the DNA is TGTGCCAGCAGCTTAGGCAGGGTGGCAGGAAACACCATATATTTT. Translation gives CASSLGRVAGNTIYF. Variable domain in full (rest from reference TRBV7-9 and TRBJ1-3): DTGVSQNPRHKITKRGQNVTFRCDPISEHNRLYWYRQTLGQGPEFLTYFQNEAQLEKSRLLSDRFSAERPKGSFSTLEIQRTEQGDSAMYLCASSLGRVAGNTIYFGEGSWLTVV.

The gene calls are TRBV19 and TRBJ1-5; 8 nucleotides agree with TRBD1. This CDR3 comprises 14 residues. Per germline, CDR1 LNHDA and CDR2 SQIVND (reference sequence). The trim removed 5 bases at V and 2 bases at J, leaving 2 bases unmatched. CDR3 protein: CASSGQGGNQPQHF. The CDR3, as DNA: TGTGCCAGTAGTGGACAGGGCGGCAATCAGCCCCAGCATTTT. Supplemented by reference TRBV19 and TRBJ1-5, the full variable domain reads DGGITQSPKYLFRKEGQNVTLSCEQNLNHDAMYWYRQDPGQGLRLIYYSQIVNDFQKGDIAEGYSVSREKKESFPLTVTSAQKNPTAFYLCASSGQGGNQPQHFGDGTRLSIL.

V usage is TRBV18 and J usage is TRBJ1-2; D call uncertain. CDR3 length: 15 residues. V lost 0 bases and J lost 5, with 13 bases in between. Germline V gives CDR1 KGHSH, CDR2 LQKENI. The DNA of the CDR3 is TGTGCCAGCTCACCACCGGATCGGACGGGGTATGGCTACACCTTC. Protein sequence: CASSPPDRTGYGYTF.

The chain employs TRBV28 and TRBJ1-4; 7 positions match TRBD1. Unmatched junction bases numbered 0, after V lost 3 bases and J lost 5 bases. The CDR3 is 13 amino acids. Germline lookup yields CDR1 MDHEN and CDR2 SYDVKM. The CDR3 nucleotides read TGTGCCAGCAGTTTGGACAGGAATGAAAAACTGTTTTTT. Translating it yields CASSLDRNEKLFF.

This chain's CDR3 is CASSLTSGDDNEQFF. CDR3 nucleotides: TGTGCCAGCAGTCTAACTAGCGGGGATGACAATGAGCAGTTCTTC. V gene TRBV6-5 combines with J gene TRBJ2-1; 10 nucleotides align to TRBD2. The trim removed 5 bases at V and 5 bases at J, leaving 6 bases unmatched. Germline V lookup: CDR1 MNHEY, CDR2 SVGAGI. This CDR3 has 15 amino acids.

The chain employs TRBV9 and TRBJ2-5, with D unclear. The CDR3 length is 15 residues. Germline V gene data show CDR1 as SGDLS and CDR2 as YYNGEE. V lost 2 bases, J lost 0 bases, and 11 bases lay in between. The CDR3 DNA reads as TGTGCCAGCAGCGTGACACCGATTTACCAAGAGACCCAGTACTTC. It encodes CASSVTPIYQETQYF.

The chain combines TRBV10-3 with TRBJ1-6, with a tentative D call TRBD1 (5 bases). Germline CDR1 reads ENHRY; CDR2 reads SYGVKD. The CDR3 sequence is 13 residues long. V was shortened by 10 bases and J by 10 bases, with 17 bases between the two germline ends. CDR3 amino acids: CATTPGRESPLHF. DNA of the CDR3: TGTGCCACCACTCCGGGCAGGGAATCACCCCTCCACTTT.

CDR3 sequence: CASSQGRDYGYTF. The CDR3 DNA is TGTGCCAGCAGCCAAGGGAGGGACTATGGCTACACCTTC. This sequence joins TRBV3-1 (or the pseudogene TRBV3-2) and TRBJ1-2; D gene unclear. CDR3 length equals 13 residues. The germline V gene encodes CDR1 LGHDT and CDR2 YNNKEL (reference sequence). V dropped 1 base and J dropped 3 bases, with 6 bases sitting between them.

The CDR3 reads CASSIDNYNEQFF. CDR3 nucleotides: TGTGCCAGTAGTATAGACAACTACAATGAGCAGTTCTTC. The rearrangement links TRBV19 to TRBJ2-1, with unresolved D. The CDR3 covers 13 residues. Germline V gene data show CDR1 as LNHDA and CDR2 as SQIVND (reference sequence). V gave up 0 bases and J gave up 3 bases, with 3 bases separating them.

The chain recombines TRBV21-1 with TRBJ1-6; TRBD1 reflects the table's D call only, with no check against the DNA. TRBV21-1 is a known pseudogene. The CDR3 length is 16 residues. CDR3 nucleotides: TGTGCCAGCAGCAAAGTCCCAGGGGAAGGGGGCTCACCCCTCCACTTT. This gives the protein CASSKVPGEGGSPLHF.